Sequencing of this T cell receptor (beta chain) was carried out in a study of PD-L1 blockade in urothelial cancer. As for the study in general: About 90% of the roughly 30 patients were men who had bladder-origin urothelial cancer.

The assay was immunoSEQ multiplex PCR, and TCRdb's table has in-frame clones only and misses some. The sample includes roughly 63,000 clones, approximately 80% of them seen just once. Time point reported: pretreatment peripheral blood. The CDR3 covers 15 residues. CDR1 is SGHTA and CDR2 is FQGNSA in the germline V gene. Of note for this clone: At one of its ends the junction is not consistent with the germline gene, which may arise from a read error.

The chain carries TRBV7-2 and TRBJ2-3; TRBD2 aligns across 9 bases. The specimen comprised PBMCs, sampled around atezolizumab (anti-PD-L1) treatment. The receptor's source is a man aged 70-80 years with urothelial cancer. The CDR3 nucleotides read TGTGCCAGCAGTTTAGCGGGAGCCCGCACAGATACGCAGTATTTT. Its translation is CASSLAGARTDTQYF. The full variable domain, in which reference TRBV7-2 and TRBJ2-3 provide the parts outside the CDR3, is GAGVSQSPSNKVTEKGKDVELRCDPISGHTALYWYRQSLGQGLEFLIYFQGNSAPDKSGLPSDRFSAERTGGSVSTLTIQRTQQEDSAVYLCASSLAGARTDTQYFGPGTRLTVL.